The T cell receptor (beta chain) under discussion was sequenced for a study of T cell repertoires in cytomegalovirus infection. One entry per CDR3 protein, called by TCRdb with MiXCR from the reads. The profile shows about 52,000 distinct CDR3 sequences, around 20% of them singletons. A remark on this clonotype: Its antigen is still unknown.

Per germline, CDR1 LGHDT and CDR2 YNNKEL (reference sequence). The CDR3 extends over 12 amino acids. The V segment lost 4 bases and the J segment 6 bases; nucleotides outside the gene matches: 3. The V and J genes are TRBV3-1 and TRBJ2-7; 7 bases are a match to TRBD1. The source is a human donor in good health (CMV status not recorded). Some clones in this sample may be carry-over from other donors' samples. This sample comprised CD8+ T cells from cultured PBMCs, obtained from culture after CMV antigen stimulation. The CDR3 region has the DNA TGTGCCAGCAGCCCAACAGGGGCCGAGCAGTACTTC. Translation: CASSPTGAEQYF.